The 19 T cell receptor beta chains below all came from one sample that was sequenced in a study of cytomegalovirus exposure and HLA in healthy donors. Researchers ran the PCR with 60 Vbeta and 13 Jbeta primers. Assay used: immunoSEQ multiplex PCR; TCRdb lists only in-frame clones, some missing. The repertoire shows about 160,000 clones; the top ten hold about 2.2%. The sample taken for sequencing was PBMCs. These receptors were obtained from a man aged 25 to 45 in good health and CMV-seronegative.

The chain links TRBV19 to TRBJ2-7; TRBD1 agrees at 9 bases. The CDR3 runs to 13 residues. With 6 bases clipped from V and 6 bases from J, the junction kept 6 bases outside the gene matches. Germline CDR1 LNHDA, CDR2 SQIVND (reference sequence). The DNA of the CDR3 is TGTGCCAGTAGCCCGGGACAGGGAGGCGAGCAGTACTTC. It specifies CASSPGQGGEQYF. Full variable domain (missing parts from reference TRBV19 and TRBJ2-7): DGGITQSPKYLFRKEGQNVTLSCEQNLNHDAMYWYRQDPGQGLRLIYYSQIVNDFQKGDIAEGYSVSREKKESFPLTVTSAQKNPTAFYLCASSPGQGGEQYFGPGTRLTVT.

This chain links TRBV29-1 with TRBJ1-1; the D gene is possibly TRBD1 (5 bases). The CDR3 loop spans 13 amino acids. V was trimmed by 4 bases and J by 3 bases, leaving 12 bases between them. In germline, CDR1 is SQVTM, CDR2 ANQGSEA. The CDR3 sequence is CSVGAGRYTEAFF. CDR3 coding DNA: TGCAGCGTTGGGGCAGGGCGCTACACTGAAGCTTTCTTT.

The V and J genes are TRBV5-5 and TRBJ2-1; D is undetermined. The germline V gene encodes CDR1 SGHKS and CDR2 YYEKEE (reference sequence). V was cut by 2 bases and J by 5 bases, with 8 bases left in between. The CDR3 is 13 residues long. The CDR3 sequence is CASSFYRNNEQFF. The CDR3 DNA is TGTGCCAGCAGCTTCTATCGAAACAATGAGCAGTTCTTC.

DNA for the CDR3: TGTGCCAGCAGCTTTCCGAGTGGGCAACGGGGTGAGCAGTTCTTC. It specifies CASSFPSGQRGEQFF. The chain couples TRBV7-9 to TRBJ2-1; TRBD2 is a possible D gene (5 bases). The CDR3 is 15 amino acids. CDR1 is SEHNR and CDR2 is FQNEAQ in the germline V gene (reference sequence). V was clipped by 3 bases and J by 9 bases, with 18 bases between them.

The rearrangement uses TRBV19 and TRBJ2-7, with 7 bases matching TRBD2. CDR1 is LNHDA and CDR2 is SQIVND in the germline V gene (reference sequence). This CDR3 contains 14 residues. The V gene end was trimmed by 5 bases and the J gene end by 5 bases; junction bases not matched to a gene: 9. CDR3 in amino acids: CASSSVGGSHEQYF. CDR3 DNA sequence: TGTGCCAGTAGTTCCGTGGGGGGGTCCCACGAGCAGTACTTC. Full variable domain (missing parts from reference TRBV19 and TRBJ2-7): DGGITQSPKYLFRKEGQNVTLSCEQNLNHDAMYWYRQDPGQGLRLIYYSQIVNDFQKGDIAEGYSVSREKKESFPLTVTSAQKNPTAFYLCASSSVGGSHEQYFGPGTRLTVT.

The rearrangement joins TRBV7-2 to TRBJ1-5; D is undetermined. This CDR3 has 15 residues. Trimming cost V 1 base and J 0 bases, with 7 bases left between them. Germline V CDR1 and CDR2: SGHTA, FQGNSA. This CDR3 is CASSLGPNSNQPQHF. CDR3 in DNA: TGTGCCAGCAGCTTAGGTCCCAATAGCAATCAGCCCCAGCATTTT.

The V and J genes are TRBV9 and TRBJ1-2, with D possibly TRBD1 on 5 matching bases. V lost 7 bases and J 6 bases, leaving 25 bases between the germline ends. The CDR3 covers 16 residues. Germline lookup yields CDR1 SGDLS and CDR2 YYNGEE. The CDR3 nucleotides read TGTGCCAGCTCCGCCAGAGGCGGGGGATGGGTGGATGGCTACACCTTC. It specifies CASSARGGGWVDGYTF.

The rearrangement uses TRBV5-1 and TRBJ1-4, with unresolved D. Per the germline V gene, CDR1 is SGHRS and CDR2 is YFSETQ. The CDR3 runs to 13 residues. V was pared by 4 bases and J by 4 bases, with 8 bases between. The CDR3 sequence is CASSAASNEKLFF. As DNA, the CDR3 is TGCGCCAGCAGCGCCGCGAGTAATGAAAAACTGTTTTTT.

This sequence joins TRBV5-1 and TRBJ2-7; possible D gene TRBD1, 5 bases. Germline V gives CDR1 SGHRS, CDR2 YFSETQ. V was clipped by 2 bases and J by 2 bases, with 20 bases between them. The CDR3 is 17 residues long. DNA of the CDR3: TGCGCCAGCAGCTTTGCCCCCCAAGACTGGGGCCCCTACGAGCAGTACTTC. This sequence encodes CASSFAPQDWGPYEQYF.

V and J are TRBV7-8 and TRBJ2-3, with TRBD2 matching 9 bases. The V gene's germline CDR1 is SGHVS and CDR2 FQNEAQ. The CDR3 runs to 19 residues. Germline trimming cut 8 bases from V and 0 bases from J; bases unmatched to any gene: 18. CDR3 in DNA: TGTGCCAGCCCTCCCCCCGGACTAGCGTTACAACCTAGCACAGATACGCAGTATTTT. It specifies CASPPPGLALQPSTDTQYF.

This rearrangement joins TRBV7-8 to TRBJ2-1; 7 bases are a match to TRBD1. The trim removed 5 bases at V and 6 bases at J, leaving 10 bases unmatched. The CDR3 runs to 15 residues. Per germline, CDR1 SGHVS and CDR2 FQNEAQ. CDR3 nucleotide sequence: TGTGCCAGCAGCCCACAAACGGGACAGTCCAATGAGCAGTTCTTC. Amino acids: CASSPQTGQSNEQFF.

The rearrangement links TRBV5-1 to TRBJ1-1; TRBD1 agrees at 7 bases. Germline CDR1 SGHRS, CDR2 YFSETQ. Unmatched junction bases numbered 7, after V lost 7 bases and J lost 1 base. This CDR3 has 14 amino acids. The CDR3 sequence: CASDRQGENTEAFF. DNA of the CDR3: TGCGCCAGCGACCGACAGGGCGAGAACACTGAAGCTTTCTTT.

The V and J genes are TRBV21-1 and TRBJ2-7; TRBD2 was called by the table and not checked on the DNA. TRBV21-1 corresponds to a pseudogene. The CDR3 runs 17 residues. The CDR3 loop is CASTHRGVAGLFYEQYF. For the CDR3, the DNA is TGTGCCAGCACTCATCGAGGGGTAGCGGGCCTCTTCTACGAGCAGTACTTC.

The chain has TRBV28 and TRBJ2-5; 9 nucleotides line up with TRBD1. Trimming at V came to 6 bases and at J to 4 bases, leaving 12 bases not matched to a gene. Germline assignment: CDR1 MDHEN and CDR2 SYDVKM. The CDR3 is 16 amino acids. CDR3 in amino acids: CASSLLGQGRGETQYF. Here the CDR3 DNA reads TGTGCCAGCAGCCTACTGGGACAGGGAAGAGGAGAGACCCAGTACTTC.

The genes are TRBV5-4 and TRBJ1-2; a possible D gene is TRBD1 (6 bases). The CDR3 has 13 amino acids. The V end lost 3 bases, the J end lost 6 bases, and 12 bases lay between the germline ends. Germline assignment: CDR1 SGHNT and CDR2 YYREEE (reference sequence). CDR3 DNA sequence: TGTGCCAGCAGCTCATACGCAGGGGATGGCTACACCTTC. Protein product: CASSSYAGDGYTF.

The chain uses TRBV7-6 and TRBJ2-3; 10 bases are shared with TRBD2. The CDR3 is 15 residues long. V gave up 1 base and J gave up 7 bases; unmatched junction bases: 5. Germline V CDR1 and CDR2: SGHVS, FNYEAQ. CDR3 amino acids: CASSLGAGGENTQYF. DNA for the CDR3: TGTGCCAGCAGCTTAGGAGCGGGAGGGGAGAATACGCAGTATTTT.

V gene TRBV30 combines with J gene TRBJ2-3; TRBD1 matches 9 bases. Germline CDR1 reads GTSNPN; CDR2 reads SVGIG (reference sequence). Unmatched junction bases numbered 10, after V lost 1 base and J lost 11 bases. The CDR3 is 14 residues long. The CDR3 DNA sequence: TGTGCCTGGAGTGGGCAAGGGGACAGGGCATTGCAGTATTTT. Translation gives CAWSGQGDRALQYF.

The genes are TRBV10-1 and TRBJ1-2; the D gene is possibly TRBD1 (6 bases). The CDR3 runs to 13 residues. V was shortened by 2 bases and J by 4 bases, with 8 bases between the two germline ends. The germline gives CDR1 WNHNN, CDR2 SYGVQD (reference sequence). CDR3 coding DNA: TGCGCCAGCAGTGAGACAGGGACCTATGGCTACACCTTC. This translates into CASSETGTYGYTF.

J is TRBJ1-3 and V is TRBV14; no reliable D call. V was trimmed by 0 bases and J by 0 bases, leaving 6 bases between them. The CDR3 runs 15 residues. The germline V gene has CDR1 SGHDN and CDR2 FVKESK. The CDR3 DNA reads as TGTGCCAGCAGCCAAGATTACTACTCTGGAAACACCATATATTTT. This codes for CASSQDYYSGNTIYF.